This T cell receptor (delta chain) was obtained from a study of gamma-delta chains in newborns, infants, children. Study-wide context: Microbial exposure reportedly drives polyclonal innate γδ T cell expansion after birth.

This clone was counted between two and nine times. A read error likely explains why the TCRdb protein, taken from a much larger clone, differs from this DNA's translation at residue 7; the protein shown is translated from the DNA. TCRdb made new clone calls on the reads using CATT. This table holds about 3,400 delta-chain clones, 0.25% to 0.3% found once. Germline CDR1 GEAIGNYY, CDR2 EKD. The CDR3 runs 19 residues. Trimming left V 2 bases short and J 0 bases short, with 16 bases between. This sequence was found in a child who was a newborn, infant or young child, either healthy, febrile or measles-vaccinated (not recorded which). Sequenced input: blood. This chain joins TRDV2 and TRDJ3; D is possibly TRDD3 (6 bases). CDR3 in amino acids: CACDKVPGGSSWDTRQMFF. CDR3 DNA sequence: TGTGCCTGTGACAAAGTACCGGGGGGGAGCTCCTGGGACACCCGACAGATGTTTTTC.